The sequence of this T cell receptor (beta chain) was determined in a study of control samples from healthy donors and cancer patients. Germline V gene lookup returns CDR1 SGHDN and CDR2 FVKESK. V was clipped by 4 bases and J by 2 bases, with 21 bases between them. The CDR3 has 17 amino acids. Assay: immunoSEQ multiplex PCR; the TCRdb copy retains only in-frame clones and omits some. The sample contains 150,000 to 200,000 clones, roughly 90% of which appear only once. The receptor comes from a woman aged 50 to 60 in good health. The genes are TRBV14 and TRBJ2-7; weak D call: TRBD2 (6 bases). Material for sequencing was blood. The chain's CDR3 is CASSRWATGDLPYEQYF. The CDR3 coding sequence is TGTGCCAGCAGCCGTTGGGCGACGGGGGACCTCCCCTACGAGCAGTACTTC.